This entry features one T cell receptor beta chain sequence. Its antigen is not identified. The length of the CDR3 is 15 residues. Germline V CDR1 and CDR2: SQVTM, ANQGSEA. J lost 4 bases, V lost 1 base, and 6 bases had no gene match. The data derive from a study of OX40 agonist ivuxolimab in advanced cancers. Background on the study: Patients' therapy was ivuxolimab, an antibody that acts as an agonist of OX40 (CD134). Under the entry rules, prior anti-PD-1, anti-PD-L1 or anti-CTLA-4 therapy was allowed, and about 38% had some.

Clones were sequenced by immunoSEQ multiplex PCR, and TCRdb holds only the in-frame ones, with some missing. The table lists more than 50,000 clones, less than 90% of them singletons. General study points: At 0.1 to 3.0 mg/kg, CD4+ and CD8+ blood T cells expanded clonally by week 6.

The chain uses TRBV29-1 and TRBJ2-5; 10 bases agree with TRBD1. The TCR was taken from an adult with an advanced solid tumor such as melanoma, head and neck, liver or kidney cancer. This specimen was CD4+ or CD8+ T cells sorted from blood, taken in a trial of the OX40 agonist ivuxolimab. As DNA, the CDR3 is TGCAGCGTTGAAGTTCCGGACAGGGGGGTAGAGACCCAGTACTTC. Protein sequence: CSVEVPDRGVETQYF.